This entry lists 20 T cell receptor beta chains sequenced from one sample in a study of cytomegalovirus exposure and HLA in healthy donors. Primers for the PCR totalled 60 Vbeta and 13 Jbeta. TCRdb keeps only in-frame clones here, not all; method: immunoSEQ multiplex PCR. The profile shows 80,000 to 100,000 clones, around 80% of them singletons. The sequencing sample was made of PBMCs. The source is a man aged 35 to 55 in good health and CMV-seronegative.

The gene calls are TRBV19 and TRBJ2-7; 10 nucleotides agree with TRBD1. Germline trimming cut 1 base from V and 3 bases from J; bases unmatched to any gene: 3. This CDR3 region has 15 residues. Germline-derived CDR1 and CDR2 are LNHDA and SQIVND (reference sequence). CDR3 residues: CASSIGTGGNYEQYF. The CDR3 DNA reads as TGTGCCAGTAGTATAGGGACAGGGGGAAACTACGAGCAGTACTTC.

The rearrangement joins TRBV5-1 to TRBJ1-1, with TRBD1 as a possible D gene (5 bases). V was trimmed by 0 bases and J by 4 bases, leaving 13 bases between them. The CDR3 covers 15 residues. Germline V gives CDR1 SGHRS, CDR2 YFSETQ. CDR3 in DNA: TGCGCCAGCAGCTTGGATACGGGGGGTGGCACTGAAGCTTTCTTT. Translated: CASSLDTGGGTEAFF.

The chain recombines TRBV12-5 with TRBJ2-7; 9 bases are a match to TRBD1. CDR1 and CDR2 from the germline V gene are LGHNT and FRNRAP. Germline trimming cut 2 bases from V and 0 bases from J; bases unmatched to any gene: 5. The CDR3 has 16 residues. The CDR3 loop is CASGLPQGASSYEQYF. In DNA, the CDR3 is TGTGCTAGTGGTTTGCCACAGGGGGCAAGCTCCTACGAGCAGTACTTC.

V gene TRBV19 combines with J gene TRBJ1-6; D is uncertain. Trimming stripped 3 bases from V and 11 bases from J, with 11 bases between. CDR3 length: 13 residues. CDR1 and CDR2 (germline): LNHDA, SQIVND (reference sequence). In nucleotides, the CDR3 is TGTGCCAGTAGTATCGGAGGGCGGGCACCCCTCCACTTT. Translation: CASSIGGRAPLHF.

This clone was found once. The V gene is TRBV5-1, the J gene TRBJ1-2; TRBD1 matches at 9 bases. The CDR3 is made up of 17 amino acids. J gave up 8 bases and V 0 bases, and 14 bases lay outside the gene matches. Germline values: CDR1 SGHRS, CDR2 YFSETQ. CDR3 region: CASSLGDRVFYGGGYTF. In DNA, the CDR3 is TGCGCCAGCAGCTTGGGGGACAGGGTTTTTTATGGTGGCGGCTACACCTTC.

V and J are TRBV5-1 and TRBJ2-5, with TRBD2 matching over 7 bases. CDR1 and CDR2 (germline): SGHRS, YFSETQ. Trimming at V came to 4 bases and at J to 3 bases, leaving 9 bases not matched to a gene. CDR3 size: 15 residues. Here the CDR3 reads CASSPGFRGEETQYF. The DNA for the CDR3 is TGCGCCAGCAGCCCAGGATTCCGGGGGGAAGAGACCCAGTACTTC.

The V call is TRBV29-1, the J call TRBJ2-2; no clear D gene. Germline V CDR1 and CDR2: SQVTM, ANQGSEA. The CDR3 runs to 15 residues. V lost 1 base to trimming and J lost 0 bases, with 9 bases between them. CDR3 region: CSVEGAGPNTGELFF. CDR3 coding DNA: TGCAGCGTTGAAGGAGCAGGCCCGAACACCGGGGAGCTGTTTTTT.

The genes are TRBV5-5 and TRBJ2-7; 7 bases align to TRBD1. The length of the CDR3 is 15 residues. Germline V gene sequence: CDR1 SGHKS, CDR2 YYEKEE (reference sequence). The V and J ends lost 4 bases and 1 base, in that order; junction bases with no gene match: 8. CDR3 nucleotide sequence: TGTGCCAGCAGCAGTCCCGGACAGGTTTCCTACGAGCAGTACTTC. Translation: CASSSPGQVSYEQYF.

The rearrangement links TRBV6-6 to TRBJ2-1, with 9 bases that match TRBD1. J gave up 9 bases and V 6 bases, and 9 bases lay outside the gene matches. The CDR3 totals 14 residues. From germline, CDR1 is MNHNY and CDR2 SVGAGI (reference sequence). CDR3 sequence: CASSSQGQGVEQFF. The CDR3 DNA is TGTGCCAGCAGCTCTCAGGGACAGGGAGTTGAGCAGTTCTTC.

The chain is built from TRBV7-2 and TRBJ2-5; D possibly corresponds to TRBD1 (6 bases). This CDR3 has 17 amino acids. CDR1 is SGHTA, CDR2 FQGNSA, per germline. V was trimmed by 1 base and J by 4 bases, leaving 19 bases between them. The CDR3 DNA reads as TGTGCCAGCAGCTTAGGACCGTTGGGGGCATCGAGAGAGACCCAGTACTTC. It specifies CASSLGPLGASRETQYF.

This clone was counted a single time. Here the CDR3 reads CASSREDRDNTEAFF. The CDR3 region has the DNA TGTGCCAGCAGCCGAGAAGACAGAGATAACACTGAAGCTTTCTTT. The gene calls are TRBV5-4 and TRBJ1-1; D perhaps matches TRBD1 (5 bases). Germline CDR1 reads SGHNT; CDR2 reads YYREEE (reference sequence). Trimming removed 4 bases from V and 2 bases from J, with 15 bases in between. The CDR3 spans 15 residues.

This clone was counted a few times. The rearrangement uses TRBV6-1 and TRBJ2-5, with TRBD2 matching 13 bases. Germline V gene lookup returns CDR1 MNHNS and CDR2 SASEGT. The CDR3 has 13 amino acids. With 6 bases clipped from V and 5 bases from J, the junction kept 0 bases outside the gene matches. Here the CDR3 DNA reads TGTGCCAGCAGGGGACTAGCGGGGGAGACCCAGTACTTC. It specifies CASRGLAGETQYF.

This clone was seen once. V and J are TRBV15 and TRBJ2-4; 8 bases map to TRBD1. The germline V gene encodes CDR1 LNHNV and CDR2 YYDKDF (reference sequence). Trimming took 3 bases from V and 6 from J; bases not matched to a gene: 7. The CDR3 consists of 15 residues. CDR3 coding DNA: TGTGCCACCAGCAGGGAGACAGGGGTCATAAACATTCAGTACTTC. Its protein is CATSRETGVINIQYF.

The J gene is TRBJ1-2, the V gene TRBV4-1; D gene unclear. The CDR3 totals 14 residues. V lost 1 base, J lost 8 bases, and 14 bases lay in between. Germline CDR1 is MGHRA and CDR2 is YSYEKL. The CDR3: CASSQALSVLGYTF. CDR3 DNA: TGCGCCAGCAGCCAAGCGCTTTCAGTTTTGGGCTACACCTTC.

DNA for the CDR3: TGTGCCATAGGGGCGGGGGGGAGAGAGACCCAGTACTTC. Its protein is CAIGAGGRETQYF. The chain carries TRBV19 and TRBJ2-5; 9 nucleotides agree with TRBD2. The CDR3 is made up of 13 amino acids. Germline V gene sequence: CDR1 LNHDA, CDR2 SQIVND (reference sequence). V lost 10 bases, J lost 4 bases, and 7 bases stayed unmatched.

Only a few counts were recorded for this clone. This rearrangement joins TRBV9 to TRBJ2-3; TRBD2 matches 8 bases. The length of the CDR3 is 15 residues. Germline V gives CDR1 SGDLS, CDR2 YYNGEE. V shed 4 bases, J shed 4 bases, and the junction held 8 bases outside the gene matches. The CDR3 protein is CASSMRASGPDTQYF. For the CDR3, the DNA is TGTGCCAGCAGCATGCGGGCTAGCGGGCCAGATACGCAGTATTTT.

The genes are TRBV6-4 and TRBJ2-7, with a tentative D call TRBD2 (6 bases). This CDR3 has 15 residues. The germline V gene has CDR1 MRHNA and CDR2 SNTAGT. V was clipped by 4 bases and J by 0 bases, with 13 bases between them. Here the CDR3 reads CASSVYGGSSYEQYF. The DNA of the CDR3 is TGTGCCAGCAGTGTGTATGGGGGGTCCTCCTACGAGCAGTACTTC.

In this sample, this clone turned up a few times. The rearrangement links TRBV29-1 to TRBJ2-5, with 9 nucleotides matching TRBD1. Germline V gene sequence: CDR1 SQVTM, CDR2 ANQGSEA. The CDR3 is made up of 16 amino acids. J lost 5 bases, V lost 4 bases, and 14 bases had no gene match. The CDR3 DNA follows: TGCAGCGTTGTTTATTGGGACAGGGAGAGGAGGGAGACCCAGTACTTC. This codes for CSVVYWDRERRETQYF.

V and J are TRBV27 and TRBJ2-3; possible D gene TRBD2, 6 bases. From germline, CDR1 is MNHEY and CDR2 SMNVEV (reference sequence). The CDR3 length is 12 residues. Trimming removed 2 bases at V and 6 bases at J, with 6 bases between. CDR3 sequence: CASSLGGDTQYF. CDR3 nucleotides: TGTGCCAGCAGTTTAGGGGGGGATACGCAGTATTTT.

The rearrangement uses TRBV5-6 and TRBJ1-6, with 7 bases that match TRBD1. V gave up 5 bases and J gave up 9 bases; unmatched junction bases: 11. Germline CDR1 SGHDT, CDR2 YYEEEE. The CDR3 is made up of 15 amino acids. CDR3 amino acids: CASRSTGQPISPLHF. CDR3 in DNA: TGTGCCAGCAGATCTACGGGACAGCCAATTTCACCCCTCCACTTT.